This T cell receptor (beta chain) was obtained from a study of post-analysis software for immune sequencing data. On the study more broadly: The disease courses spanned relapsing-remitting, secondary progressive and progressive-relapsing forms of multiple sclerosis.

Concerning this clonotype itself: Its specificity is unknown.

TCR beta libraries were prepared from cDNA with unique molecular identifiers. A single record per CDR3 protein comes from TCRdb applying MiXCR to the PCR reads. The sample carries approximately 730,000 distinct CDR3 sequences, roughly 46% recorded once. Study-level results: Controls' normalized Chao1 diversity significantly exceeded that of multiple sclerosis patients. Samples from a shared batch, those prepared together, strongly co-clustered by F measure. With TRBV5-6, TRBV5-1 and TRBV20-1 included, about five TRBV segments were more frequent in patients than in controls.

The CDR3 runs to 15 residues. J lost 10 bases, V lost 5 bases, and 10 bases had no gene match. CDR1 SEHNR and CDR2 FQNEAQ come from the germline V gene (reference sequence). The chain couples TRBV7-9 to TRBJ1-6; TRBD1 aligns across 8 bases. The sample taken for sequencing was blood. The sequence was obtained from a girl aged 10-17 years with multiple sclerosis. The CDR3 spells CASSPPTGESSPLHF. CDR3 DNA: TGTGCCAGCAGCCCCCCGACAGGGGAGTCCTCACCCCTCCACTTT.